This TCR beta chain came from a study of blood T cell repertoires in COVID-19 (dated by TCRdb to the early 2020s). The study in broad terms: Samples from collaborators originated in the United States, Italy and Spain and spanned both the acute and convalescent phases of COVID-19. The prospective study material was composed of cDNA or gDNA derived from T cells, B-cell-depleted T cells, or PBMCs. Deeply sampled blood TCRbeta repertoires from subjects exposed to, actively infected with, or recovered from COVID-19 were included in the dataset. The repertoires were made available in a free public database intended to serve as a resource for research on the immune response to SARS-CoV-2. The samples were drawn from two sources: the first 160 participants of the ongoing ImmuneRACE study, and 950 to 1,500 subjects contributed by 6 global collaborators. A de-identified subject ID, COVID-19 status, age in years and sex were almost always included in the sample metadata. HLA class I and class II types, where available, came from metadata supplied by the sample provider rather than from assay-based typing. Broader findings and caveats from the paper: How much clinical and demographic metadata was included differed by source and by participant, and the metadata was provided uncurated.

A note on this clone: Its antigen is not yet known. Base qualities are not recorded, but no much larger clone differs from it by a single base.

TCRbeta CDR3 regions were amplified from genomic DNA using the immunoSEQ Assay, a bias-controlled multiplex PCR. As for the original processing: The number of nucleated cells in each sample was estimated from the amplification of reference gene primers within the assay. To quantify the absolute abundance of each unique TCRbeta CDR3 rearrangement, sequence reads were collapsed and filtered. For each sample, productive Simpson clonality was calculated as the square root of Simpson's diversity index over productive rearrangements. TCRdb obtained this table from immuneACCESS and retained in-frame rearrangements with V and J assigned. These tables miss some clones; where compared with another copy, unresolved V genes account for less than half of the shortfall, and the remainder is unexplained. V, J and clone size reflect that table, while D and trimming were determined from the DNA. This sample holds 200,000 to 300,000 clones; roughly 83% were observed only once. The top ten clones comprise 9% to 15% of the sample.

V loses 3 bases, J loses 5 bases, and the germline ends lie 5 bases apart. There are 12 amino acids in the CDR3, from cysteine to phenylalanine inclusive. The only DNA kept is the CDR3, 36 bases in frame from the first base. Reading the germline V gene (reference sequence) gives CDR1 MNHEY and CDR2 SMNVEV. Whole blood was collected in K2EDTA tubes by collaborating institutions according to the institutions' own protocols. For TCRbeta analysis, collaborator samples were shipped as frozen whole blood, as isolated PBMCs, or as DNA extracted from either sample type. The source of this sequence is a man of 80 years or more with acute or convalescent COVID-19. Sequencing input: peripheral blood. This sequence uses TRBV27 and TRBJ1-5; the D gene assignment is ambiguous. The CDR3 amino acid sequence is: CASSFPDQPQHF. In nucleotides, the sequence is TGTGCCAGCAGTTTCCCGGATCAGCCCCAGCATTTT.